The sequence of this TCR beta chain was determined in a study of B cell selection in AIRE deficiency (dated by TCRdb to between 2018 and 2021). Notes on the research overall: TCRbeta repertoires of sorted blood CD4+ conventional T cells and regulatory T cells were compared between AIRE-deficient patients and healthy controls. The TCR-sequenced cohort comprised about 5 AIRE-deficient APECED patients and about 5 healthy control donors.

The immunoSEQ platform was used to sequence the TCRbeta chain. The paper's processing steps were these. When Treg repertoires were pooled, 55,000 to 65,000 distinct TCRbeta sequences were obtained from patients and around 96,000 from healthy donors. Treg TCRbeta sequences found in two or more individuals were classed as public, and these public Treg TCRbeta sequences were then looked for in Tconv repertoires. Differences between groups were assessed by Mann-Whitney U tests with Bonferroni-Dunn correction in GraphPad Prism 7.03. TCRdb carries this immuneACCESS record with in-frame sequences only. Its versions omit some clonotypes, under half of them owing to an unresolved V gene in the studies checked, with the rest unexplained. That table furnishes V, J and clone size, whereas the DNA furnished D and trimming. The sample table contains about 15,000 clones; only one count was recorded for around 93% of them. The top ten constitute 1% to 1.2% of the sample.

Regulatory T cells were sorted as CD4+CD25hiCD127low/negative cells. AIRE-deficient patients had APECED syndrome. A FACSAria flow cytometer was used to sort the Tconv and Treg cells intended for TCRbeta sequencing. The sorted cells went into 5-ml round-bottom polystyrene tubes, and the dry cell pellets were then frozen at -80 degrees C until sequencing. Findings and caveats that apply to the study as a whole: Of fewer than 4,000 shared Treg TCRbeta sequences, approximately 29% were shared only among healthy donors and 9.3% only among patients, suggesting less efficient Treg selection without AIRE. About 30.6% of the Treg TCRbeta sequences shared among healthy donors were detected in patient Tconv cells, suggesting that Treg-biased clones are diverted into the Tconv compartment. In AIRE-deficient patients, Tconv and Treg cells had TCRBV gene usage, CDR3 length and TCR diversity comparable to those in healthy donors. Shared Treg sequences had shorter CDR3s, which reflects a bias toward rearrangements containing few non-templated nucleotide insertions. Only TCRbeta chains were sequenced, and about a third of the Treg sequences shared among healthy donors were also detected in healthy Tconv cells, possibly owing to differing TCRalpha chains.

V lost 5 bases and J lost 5 bases; the stretch between them is 15 bases long. The CDR3 goes from the cysteine to the phenylalanine over 14 residues. Only the CDR3 region is kept as DNA, spanning 42 bases read in frame from base 1. CDR1 and CDR2 are read off the germline V gene as SGHVS and FNYEAQ. About this clone: No cognate antigen has been identified for it. No base quality values were provided; no much bigger clone lies one nucleotide off.

The clonotype was recovered from a human donor with AIRE deficiency. This chain joins TRBV7-6 to TRBJ1-1, with TRBD1 as a weak D call on 5 bases. Sequenced sample: Tregs sorted from PBMCs. Here is the DNA: TGTGCCAGCAGCCCCAGGCGCAGGGCAACTGAAGCTTTCTTT. It is translated as CASSPRRRATEAFF. The full variable domain, with segments outside the CDR3 supplied by the reference TRBV7-6 and TRBJ1-1 proteins, appears as GAGVSQSPRYKVTKRGQDVALRCDPISGHVSLYWYRQALGQGPEFLTYFNYEAQQDKSGLPNDRFSAERPEGSISTLTIQRTEQRDSAMYRCASSPRRRATEAFFGQGTRLTVV.